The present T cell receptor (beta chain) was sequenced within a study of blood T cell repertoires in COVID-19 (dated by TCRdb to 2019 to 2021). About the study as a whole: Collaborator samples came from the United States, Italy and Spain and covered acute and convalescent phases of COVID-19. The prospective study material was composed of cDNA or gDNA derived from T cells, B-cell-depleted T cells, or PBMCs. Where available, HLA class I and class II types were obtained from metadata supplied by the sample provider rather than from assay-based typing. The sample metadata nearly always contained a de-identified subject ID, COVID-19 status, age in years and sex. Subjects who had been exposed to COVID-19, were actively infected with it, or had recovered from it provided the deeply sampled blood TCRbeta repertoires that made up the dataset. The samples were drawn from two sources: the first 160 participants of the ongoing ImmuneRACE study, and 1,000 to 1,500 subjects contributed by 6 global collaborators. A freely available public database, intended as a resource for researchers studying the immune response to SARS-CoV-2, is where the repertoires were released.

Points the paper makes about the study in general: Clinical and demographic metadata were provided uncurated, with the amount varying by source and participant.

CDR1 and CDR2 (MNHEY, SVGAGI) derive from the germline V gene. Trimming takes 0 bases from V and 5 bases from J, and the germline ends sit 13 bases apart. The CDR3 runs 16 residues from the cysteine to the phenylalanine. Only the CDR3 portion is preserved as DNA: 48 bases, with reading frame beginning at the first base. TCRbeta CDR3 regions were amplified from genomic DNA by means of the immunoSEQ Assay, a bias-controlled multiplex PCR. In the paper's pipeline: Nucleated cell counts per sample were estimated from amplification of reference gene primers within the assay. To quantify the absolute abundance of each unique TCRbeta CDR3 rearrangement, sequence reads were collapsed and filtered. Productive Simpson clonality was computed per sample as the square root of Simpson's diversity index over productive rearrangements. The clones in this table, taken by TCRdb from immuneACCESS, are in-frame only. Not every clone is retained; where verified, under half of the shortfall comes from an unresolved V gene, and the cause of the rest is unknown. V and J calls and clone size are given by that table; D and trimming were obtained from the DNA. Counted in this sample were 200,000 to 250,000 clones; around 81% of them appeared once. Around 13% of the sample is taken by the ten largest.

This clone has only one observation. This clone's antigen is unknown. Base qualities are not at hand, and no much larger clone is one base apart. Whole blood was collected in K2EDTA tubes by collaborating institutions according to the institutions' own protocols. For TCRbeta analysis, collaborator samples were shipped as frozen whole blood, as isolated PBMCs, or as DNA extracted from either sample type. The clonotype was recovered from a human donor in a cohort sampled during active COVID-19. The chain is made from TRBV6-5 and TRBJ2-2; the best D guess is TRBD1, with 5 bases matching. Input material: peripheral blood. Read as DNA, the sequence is TGTGCCAGCAGTTACTCCCTACAGGCAGAAACCGGGGAGCTGTTTTTT. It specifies CASSYSLQAETGELFF.